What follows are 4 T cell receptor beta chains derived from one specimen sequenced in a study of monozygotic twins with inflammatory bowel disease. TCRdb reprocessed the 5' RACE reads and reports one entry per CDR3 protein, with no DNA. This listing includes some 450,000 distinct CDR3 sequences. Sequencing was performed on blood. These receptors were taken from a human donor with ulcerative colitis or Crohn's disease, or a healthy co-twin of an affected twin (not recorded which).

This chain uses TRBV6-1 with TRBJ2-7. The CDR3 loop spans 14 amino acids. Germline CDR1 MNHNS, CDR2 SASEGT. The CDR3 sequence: CASGETGISYEQYF.

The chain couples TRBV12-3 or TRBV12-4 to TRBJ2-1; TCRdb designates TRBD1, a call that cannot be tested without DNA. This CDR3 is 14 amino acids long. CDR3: CASGTGAKYNEQFF.

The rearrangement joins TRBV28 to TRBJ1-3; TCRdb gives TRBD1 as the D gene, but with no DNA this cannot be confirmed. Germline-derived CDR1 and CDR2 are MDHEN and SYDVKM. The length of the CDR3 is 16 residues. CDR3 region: CASSPPGIYSGNTIYF.

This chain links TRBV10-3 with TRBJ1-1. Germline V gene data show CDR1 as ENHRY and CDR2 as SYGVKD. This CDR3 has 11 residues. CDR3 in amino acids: CAISAGTEAFF.